This is a list of T cell receptor beta chains from one sample in a study of blood T cells in healthy people across ages. A single record per CDR3 protein comes from TCRdb applying MiXCR to the 5' RACE reads. The data hold some 1.6 million distinct CDR3 sequences, with about 31% observed a single time. The specimen sequenced was blood. Receptors were obtained from a woman younger than 45 in good health. CDR3s include the opening cysteine and the closing phenylalanine or tryptophan. The D gene is left open where the match is weak. Rows give clone size only sometimes, using once, few, many, or a class for an expanded clone.

v_gene: TRBV3-1
j_gene: TRBJ1-2
abundance: few
d_gene: .
CDR3nt: TGTGCCAGCAGCCAAGATGGCCGGACGGGACTGATCTATGGCTACACCTTC
CDR3aa: CASSQDGRTGLIYGYTF

v_gene: TRBV24-1
j_gene: TRBJ1-1
abundance: .
d_gene: .
CDR3nt: TGTGCCACCACTAAGGGTGTGAACACTGAAGCTTTCTTT
CDR3aa: CATTKGVNTEAFF

v_gene: TRBV27
j_gene: TRBJ2-5
abundance: .
d_gene: .
CDR3nt: TGTGCCAGCAGTGAAGGCGGTGGCTCAGGGGAGACCCAGTACTTC
CDR3aa: CASSEGGGSGETQYF

v_gene: TRBV24-1
j_gene: TRBJ2-3
abundance: .
d_gene: TRBD2
CDR3nt: TGTGCCACCAGTGATTGGACTAGCGGGAGTCCGCCAGATACGCAGTATTTT
CDR3aa: CATSDWTSGSPPDTQYF

v_gene: TRBV4-1
j_gene: TRBJ1-6
abundance: .
d_gene: .
CDR3nt: TGCGCCAGCAGCCCGGGATTAGTGAGCTCCTATAATTCACCCCTCCACTTT
CDR3aa: CASSPGLVSSYNSPLHF

v_gene: TRBV10-1
j_gene: TRBJ2-1
abundance: many
d_gene: .
CDR3nt: TGCGCCAGCAGTGAGTCCGGGAACAATGAGCAGTTCTTC
CDR3aa: CASSESGNNEQFF

v_gene: TRBV20-1
j_gene: TRBJ2-6
abundance: many
d_gene: .
CDR3nt: TGCAGTGCTAGAGGGGTAGCAGGGGCCAACGTCCTGACTTTC
CDR3aa: CSARGVAGANVLTF

v_gene: TRBV12-3/TRBV12-4
j_gene: TRBJ2-1
abundance: .
d_gene: .
CDR3nt: TGTGCCAGCAGTTTTTTGGACGAGCAGTTCTTC
CDR3aa: CASSFLDEQFF

v_gene: TRBV7-8
j_gene: TRBJ2-1
abundance: .
d_gene: TRBD2
CDR3nt: TGTGCCAGCAGCTTAAGGGGGGTGCGGGGGGGCCTCAATGAGCAGTTCTTC
CDR3aa: CASSLRGVRGGLNEQFF

v_gene: TRBV4-1
j_gene: TRBJ1-1
abundance: few
d_gene: .
CDR3nt: TGCGCCAGCAGCCAAGATGTCCCAGGTGGGGTTGGAACTGAAGCTTTCTTT
CDR3aa: CASSQDVPGGVGTEAFF

v_gene: TRBV4-1
j_gene: TRBJ1-2
abundance: .
d_gene: .
CDR3nt: TGCGCCAGCAGCCAAGAGGCAGGGCCCACTAACTATGGCTACACCTTC
CDR3aa: CASSQEAGPTNYGYTF

v_gene: TRBV4-1
j_gene: TRBJ1-5
abundance: .
d_gene: .
CDR3nt: TGCGCCAGCAGCCAAGAGGGTTCGCGGACGGGGGCCCAGCATTTT
CDR3aa: CASSQEGSRTGAQHF

v_gene: TRBV5-1
j_gene: TRBJ1-2
abundance: .
d_gene: .
CDR3nt: TGCGCCAGCAGCTTGGCCGGGACCCGGGGGGGCTACACCTTC
CDR3aa: CASSLAGTRGGYTF